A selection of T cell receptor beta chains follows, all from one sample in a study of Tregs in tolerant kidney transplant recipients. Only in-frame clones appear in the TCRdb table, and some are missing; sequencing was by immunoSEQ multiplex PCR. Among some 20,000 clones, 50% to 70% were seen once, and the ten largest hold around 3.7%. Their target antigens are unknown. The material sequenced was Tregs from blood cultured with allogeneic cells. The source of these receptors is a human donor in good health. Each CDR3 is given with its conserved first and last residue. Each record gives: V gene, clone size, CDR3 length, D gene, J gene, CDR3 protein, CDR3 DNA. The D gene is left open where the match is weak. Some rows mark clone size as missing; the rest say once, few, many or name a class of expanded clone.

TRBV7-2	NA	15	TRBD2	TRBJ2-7	CASSLASGSRHEQYF	TGTGCCAGCAGCTTAGCTAGCGGGAGCAGGCACGAGCAGTACTTC
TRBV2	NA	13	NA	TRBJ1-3	CASSEYLGDTIYF	TGTGCCAGCAGTGAATATCTCGGGGACACCATATATTTT
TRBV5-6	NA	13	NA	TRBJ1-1	CASSPIGRTEAFF	TGTGCCAGCAGCCCGATCGGGAGGACTGAAGCTTTCTTT
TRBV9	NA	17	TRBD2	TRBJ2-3	CASSPRPVAGGTDTQYF	TGTGCCAGCAGCCCCCGGCCCGTAGCGGGGGGCACAGATACGCAGTATTTT
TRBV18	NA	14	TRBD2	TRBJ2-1	CASSRTSGTRVQFF	TGTGCCAGCTCCCGGACTAGCGGGACAAGGGTGCAGTTCTTC
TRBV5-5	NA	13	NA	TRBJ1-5	CASSSNSNQPQHF	TGTGCCAGCAGTTCTAATAGCAATCAGCCCCAGCATTTT
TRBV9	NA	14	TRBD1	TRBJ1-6	CASSTTGESSPLHF	TGTGCCAGCAGCACGACAGGGGAAAGTTCACCCCTCCACTTT
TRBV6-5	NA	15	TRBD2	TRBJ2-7	CASSYLASGSYEQYF	TGTGCCAGCAGTTACTTGGCTAGCGGGAGTTACGAGCAGTACTTC
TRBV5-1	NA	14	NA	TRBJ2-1	CASSWGSVQNEQFF	TGCGCCAGCAGCTGGGGATCCGTCCAGAATGAGCAGTTCTTC
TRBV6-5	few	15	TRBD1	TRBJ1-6	CASSLETGGNSPLHF	TGTGCCAGCAGTTTAGAGACAGGGGGGAATTCACCCCTCCACTTT
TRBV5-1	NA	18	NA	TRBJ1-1	CASRFRTAMSLRSSEAFF	TGCGCCAGCAGGTTCCGGACAGCTATGAGTCTAAGAAGTAGTGAAGCTTTCTTT
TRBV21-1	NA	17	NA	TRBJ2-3	CASSSHGLAGRTDTQYF	TGTGCCAGCAGCAGCCATGGACTAGCGGGAAGGACAGATACGCAGTATTTT
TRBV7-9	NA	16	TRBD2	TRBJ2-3	CASSLRASGGRNTQYF	TGTGCCAGCAGCTTACGGGCTAGCGGGGGTCGGAATACGCAGTATTTT
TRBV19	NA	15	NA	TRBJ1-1	CASSMGPEGNTEAFF	TGTGCCAGTAGTATGGGGCCTGAGGGGAACACTGAAGCTTTCTTT
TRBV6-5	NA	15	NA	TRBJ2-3	CASRGGDRRADTQYF	TGTGCCAGCAGGGGAGGGGACAGAAGAGCAGATACGCAGTATTTT
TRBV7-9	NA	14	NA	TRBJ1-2	CASSLGWQSDGYTF	TGTGCCAGCAGCTTAGGTTGGCAGTCGGATGGCTACACCTTC
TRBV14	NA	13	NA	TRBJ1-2	CASSQVGAYGYTF	TGTGCCAGCAGCCAAGTGGGGGCGTATGGCTACACCTTC
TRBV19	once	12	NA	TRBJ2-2	CASSRRGRELFF	TGTGCCAGTAGTCGCAGGGGACGAGAGCTGTTTTTT
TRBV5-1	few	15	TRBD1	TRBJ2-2	CASSGRGQSTGELFF	TGCGCCAGCAGCGGTCGGGGACAGAGCACCGGGGAGCTGTTTTTT
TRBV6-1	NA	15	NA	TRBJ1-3	CASSVYGYSGNTIYF	TGTGCCAGCAGCGTATATGGTTACTCTGGAAACACCATATATTTT
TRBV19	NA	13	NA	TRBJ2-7	CASSILRGNEQYF	TGTGCCAGTAGTATACTACGGGGGAACGAGCAGTACTTC
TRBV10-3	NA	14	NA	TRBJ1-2	CAISETPNLARYTF	TGTGCCATCAGTGAGACACCGAACCTTGCTCGCTACACCTTC
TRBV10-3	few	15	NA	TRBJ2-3	CAISELGVSTDTQYF	TGTGCCATCAGTGAGCTGGGGGTTAGCACAGATACGCAGTATTTT
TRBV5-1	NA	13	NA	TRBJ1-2	CASSQRRSGGYTF	TGCGCCAGCAGCCAGAGGCGGTCCGGAGGCTACACCTTC
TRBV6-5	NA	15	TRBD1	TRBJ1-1	CASSTAGTGFTEAFF	TGTGCCAGCAGTACCGCCGGGACAGGGTTCACTGAAGCTTTCTTT
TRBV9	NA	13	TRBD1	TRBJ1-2	CASSPRGGYGYTF	TGTGCCAGCAGCCCCAGGGGGGGCTATGGCTACACCTTC
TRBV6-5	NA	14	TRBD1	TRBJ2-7	CASSPDRGTYEQYF	TGTGCCAGCAGCCCCGACAGGGGAACATACGAGCAGTACTTC
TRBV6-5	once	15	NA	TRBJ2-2	CASRDRVFWGGELFF	TGTGCCAGCCGGGACCGCGTTTTTTGGGGCGGGGAGCTGTTTTTT
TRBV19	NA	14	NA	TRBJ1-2	CASSIGWGNYGYTF	TGTGCCAGTAGTATAGGGTGGGGTAACTATGGCTACACCTTC
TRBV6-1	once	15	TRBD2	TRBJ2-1	CASSEWSGDYNEQFF	TGTGCCAGCAGTGAATGGAGCGGGGACTACAATGAGCAGTTCTTC
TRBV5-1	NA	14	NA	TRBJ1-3	CASSEQGAGNTIYF	TGCGCCAGCAGCGAACAGGGTGCTGGAAACACCATATATTTT
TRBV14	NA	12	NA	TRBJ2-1	CASSRLMDEQFF	TGTGCCAGCAGCCGGCTGATGGATGAGCAGTTCTTC
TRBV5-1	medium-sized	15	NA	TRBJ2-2	CASSLKLDLYGELFF	TGCGCCAGCAGCTTAAAGCTAGATCTATACGGGGAGCTGTTTTTT